A single sample gave rise to the 27 T cell receptor beta chains below, sequenced in a study of T cell responses to AZD1222 COVID-19 vaccine (dated by TCRdb to the early 2020s). The receptor library was made with the immunoSEQ multiplex PCR assay. TCRdb took over this immuneACCESS table, retaining in-frame rearrangements with V and J assigned. Such tables are incomplete; in checked studies, under half of the missing clones stem from an unresolved V gene, and the remainder is unexplained. For this sample the table gives more than 110,000 clones, of which 85% to 90% were detected only once. The top ten constitute just over 5.5% of the sample. Interpreted using the paper, the time point label stands for: baseline before first vaccination. Source: peripheral blood, taken on day 0 of AZD1222 vaccination. These receptors all stem from an adult in good health.

The V and J genes are TRBV7-9 and TRBJ1-2, with 8 bases that match TRBD1. Germline V gene lookup returns CDR1 SEHNR and CDR2 FQNEAQ (reference sequence). The CDR3 length is 15 residues. The trim removed 3 bases at V and 0 bases at J, leaving 3 bases unmatched. The chain's CDR3 is CASSLDREANYGYTF. CDR3 coding DNA: TGTGCCAGCAGCTTGGACAGGGAAGCTAACTATGGCTACACCTTC.

The chain carries TRBV14 and TRBJ1-1, with D uncertain. Trimming left V 1 base short and J 0 bases short, with 3 bases between. This CDR3 region has 13 residues. Germline V CDR1 and CDR2: SGHDN, FVKESK. The CDR3 here is CASSQALNTEAFF. CDR3 DNA: TGTGCCAGCAGCCAAGCCCTGAACACTGAAGCTTTCTTT. Complete variable domain (other parts from reference TRBV14 and TRBJ1-1): EAGVTQFPSHSVIEKGQTVTLRCDPISGHDNLYWYRRVMGKEIKFLLHFVKESKQDESGMPNNRFLAERTGGTYSTLKVQPAELEDSGVYFCASSQALNTEAFFGQGTRLTVV.

The CDR3 loop reads CATSGGGYEQFF. DNA for the CDR3: TGTGCCACCAGTGGGGGTGGCTATGAGCAGTTCTTC. The chain recombines TRBV24-1 with TRBJ2-1; D is unresolved. V was cut by 5 bases and J by 8 bases, with 9 bases left in between. There are 12 residues in the CDR3. Germline V gives CDR1 KGHDR, CDR2 SFDVKD.

The V gene is TRBV18, the J gene TRBJ1-1, with 7 nucleotides matching TRBD1. Germline V gene sequence: CDR1 KGHSH, CDR2 LQKENI. Trimming took 1 base from V and 4 from J; bases not matched to a gene: 3. The CDR3 has 14 residues. CDR3: CASSPLPGGTEAFF. The CDR3, as DNA: TGTGCCAGCTCACCACTCCCAGGGGGCACTGAAGCTTTCTTT.

This chain joins TRBV6-5 and TRBJ2-1; D may be TRBD2 (5 bases). CDR3 size: 13 residues. Looked up from germline, CDR1 is MNHEY and CDR2 is SVGAGI. V lost 6 bases and J 5 bases, leaving 11 bases between the germline ends. CDR3 bases: TGTGCCAGCAGGCCCCTAGCTGACAATGAGCAGTTCTTC. This encodes CASRPLADNEQFF.

The rearrangement uses TRBV10-3 and TRBJ2-5, with 9 bases matching TRBD1. This CDR3 has 13 amino acids. In germline, CDR1 is ENHRY, CDR2 SYGVKD. V trimming: 6 bases; J trimming: 5 bases; junction bases outside the gene matches: 4. CDR3 DNA: TGTGCCATCAGCGGACAGGGGAGGGAGACCCAGTACTTC. Its protein product is CAISGQGRETQYF.

The chain employs TRBV4-2 and TRBJ2-2; TRBD2 matches at 8 bases. Losses at the gene ends were 0 bases for V and 7 bases for J; bases not matched to a gene: 10. CDR3 length equals 17 residues. The germline V gene encodes CDR1 LGHNA and CDR2 YNFKEQ. CDR3: CASSQEQAGAVGGELFF. CDR3 sequence (DNA): TGTGCCAGCAGCCAAGAGCAAGCGGGAGCTGTGGGCGGGGAGCTGTTTTTT.

In DNA form, the CDR3 reads TGTGCCAGCAGTTACTCGCAAATTATTCCCGAAGCTTTCTTT. It codes for CASSYSQIIPEAFF. V is TRBV6-5 and J is TRBJ1-1, with D unresolved. V was cut by 0 bases and J by 8 bases, with 13 bases left in between. Germline lookup yields CDR1 MNHEY and CDR2 SVGAGI. The CDR3 is 14 amino acids.

This clone was counted between two and nine times. The rearrangement uses TRBV19 and TRBJ1-1; weak D call: TRBD1 (6 bases). This CDR3 is 14 amino acids long. V was shortened by 5 bases and J by 2 bases, with 12 bases between the two germline ends. Per the germline V gene, CDR1 is LNHDA and CDR2 is SQIVND (reference sequence). Written as DNA, the CDR3 is TGTGCCAGTAGTCCGCACAGGGAAAACACTGAAGCTTTCTTT. Amino acids: CASSPHRENTEAFF.

J is TRBJ2-1 and V is TRBV7-2; 8 positions match TRBD1. Germline loops: CDR1 SGHTA, CDR2 FQGNSA. Trimming removed 5 bases from V and 9 bases from J; junction bases left unmatched: 6. The length of the CDR3 is 13 residues. For the CDR3, the DNA is TGTGCCAGCAGCAAGACAGGGGAGGTTGAGCAGTTCTTC. It yields the protein CASSKTGEVEQFF.

J is TRBJ1-2 and V is TRBV27, with 8 bases matching TRBD1. CDR1 and CDR2 from the germline V gene are MNHEY and SMNVEV (reference sequence). This CDR3 has 15 amino acids. Germline trimming cut 4 bases from V and 6 bases from J; bases unmatched to any gene: 10. This CDR3 reads CASSYLGTGQDGYTF. CDR3 in DNA: TGTGCCAGCAGTTACCTAGGGACAGGACAAGATGGCTACACCTTC.

The gene calls are TRBV10-2 and TRBJ2-7, with TRBD1 identical over 12 bases. Germline CDR1 and CDR2: WSHSY and SAAADI. There are 17 residues in the CDR3. Germline trimming cut 6 bases from V and 0 bases from J; bases unmatched to any gene: 9. CDR3 sequence reads: CASSYKGQGASSYEQYF. CDR3 DNA sequence: TGCGCCAGCAGCTACAAGGGACAGGGGGCCAGCTCCTACGAGCAGTACTTC.

The CDR3 DNA reads TGCGCCAGCAGCCGACTACAAGGGGGCTTGGGAAACACCATATATTTT. Translated: CASSRLQGGLGNTIYF. The V call is TRBV4-1, the J call TRBJ1-3; TRBD1 matches at 7 bases. Germline V lookup: CDR1 MGHRA, CDR2 YSYEKL. This CDR3 comprises 16 residues. Trimming at V came to 4 bases and at J to 4 bases, leaving 10 bases not matched to a gene.

This rearrangement joins TRBV7-2 to TRBJ2-1; 7 bases line up with TRBD1. Germline CDR1 SGHTA, CDR2 FQGNSA. Trimming took 2 bases from V and 1 from J; bases not matched to a gene: 5. The CDR3 extends over 16 amino acids. CDR3 nucleotides: TGTGCCAGCAGCTTATCCGGCAGGGGGTCCTACAATGAGCAGTTCTTC. Translated: CASSLSGRGSYNEQFF.

CDR3 amino acids: CASSGTGTGFTGELFF. As DNA, the CDR3 is TGTGCCAGCAGCGGAACCGGGACAGGGTTCACCGGGGAGCTGTTTTTT. This chain joins TRBV9 and TRBJ2-2; 9 nucleotides align to TRBD1. This CDR3 has 16 residues. In germline, CDR1 is SGDLS, CDR2 YYNGEE. After removal of 3 bases from V and 4 bases from J, the junction contained 7 bases not matched to a gene. Full variable domain (remainder filled in from reference TRBV9 and TRBJ2-2): DSGVTQTPKHLITATGQRVTLRCSPRSGDLSVYWYQQSLDQGLQFLIQYYNGEERAKGNILERFSAQQFPDLHSELNLSSLELGDSALYFCASSGTGTGFTGELFFGEGSRLTVL.

The V gene is TRBV19, the J gene TRBJ1-2; TRBD1 matches 8 bases. CDR1 is LNHDA and CDR2 is SQIVND in the germline V gene (reference sequence). V shed 5 bases, J shed 8 bases, and the junction held 10 bases outside the gene matches. The CDR3 spans 14 residues. CDR3 nucleotides: TGTGCCAGTAGTCCCGGACAGGGTAAGGCGGGCTACACCTTC. Translation gives CASSPGQGKAGYTF.

The J gene is TRBJ1-2, the V gene TRBV12-5; weak D call: TRBD1 (5 bases). The germline gives CDR1 LGHNT, CDR2 FRNRAP. Trimming stripped 2 bases from V and 4 bases from J, with 8 bases between. CDR3 length: 13 residues. CDR3 amino acids: CASGLKDSYGYTF. CDR3 nucleotides: TGTGCTAGTGGTTTGAAAGACAGCTATGGCTACACCTTC.

This chain links TRBV18 with TRBJ1-2, with D perhaps matching TRBD1 (6 bases). This CDR3 region has 14 residues. Per the germline V gene, CDR1 is KGHSH and CDR2 is LQKENI. The ends were cut back, 2 bases at V and 1 base at J, with 8 bases in the middle. The CDR3 bases are TGTGCCAGCTCACCAGGACAGATTAACTATGGCTACACCTTC. Its protein is CASSPGQINYGYTF.

V usage is TRBV28 and J usage is TRBJ2-7; TRBD2 agrees at 7 bases. The CDR3 totals 14 residues. Germline CDR1 reads MDHEN; CDR2 reads SYDVKM. V gave up 5 bases and J gave up 5 bases; unmatched junction bases: 9. CDR3 residues: CASSVPGREDEQYF. The CDR3 region has the DNA TGTGCCAGCAGTGTTCCCGGTCGGGAGGACGAGCAGTACTTC.

The CDR3 DNA reads TGTGCCAGCAGCATCAGCGGGGATGAGCAGTTCTTC. Translating gives CASSISGDEQFF. The chain combines TRBV7-9 with TRBJ2-1, with 7 bases fitting TRBD2. This CDR3 is 12 amino acids long. The germline gives CDR1 SEHNR, CDR2 FQNEAQ (reference sequence). Trimming cost V 5 bases and J 8 bases; bases outside gene matches: 3.

In nucleotides, the CDR3 is TGTGCCAGCAGCCGACGAGGAGTAGCAGACAGCACAGATACGCAGTATTTT. This encodes CASSRRGVADSTDTQYF. The chain uses TRBV6-2 or TRBV6-3 and TRBJ2-3; D remains ambiguous. The CDR3 extends over 17 amino acids. The germline V gene encodes CDR1 MNHEY and CDR2 SVGEGT. The V end was cut by 6 bases, the J end by 0 bases, with 19 bases between.

This clone is a singleton in its sample. This rearrangement joins TRBV5-1 to TRBJ2-1; a possible D gene is TRBD1 (6 bases). CDR3 length equals 16 residues. CDR1 SGHRS and CDR2 YFSETQ come from the germline V gene. V was cut by 5 bases and J by 3 bases, with 18 bases left in between. CDR3 nucleotides: TGCGCCAGCAGTTCGGACAGCCTTTACCTCTACAATGAGCAGTTCTTC. It specifies CASSSDSLYLYNEQFF. Full variable domain (outside the CDR3, taken from reference TRBV5-1 and TRBJ2-1): KAGVTQTPRYLIKTRGQQVTLSCSPISGHRSVSWYQQTPGQGLQFLFEYFSETQRNKGNFPGRFSGRQFSNSRSEMNVSTLELGDSALYLCASSSDSLYLYNEQFFGPGTRLTVL.

The genes are TRBV15 and TRBJ2-7; D is unclear. V was clipped by 0 bases and J by 3 bases, with 12 bases between them. The CDR3 is made up of 15 amino acids. Germline assignment: CDR1 LNHNV and CDR2 YYDKDF (reference sequence). For the CDR3, the DNA is TGTGCCACCAGCAGAGATATAGACGGTCACTACGAGCAGTACTTC. It translates to CATSRDIDGHYEQYF.

The chain employs TRBV29-1 and TRBJ1-2; D is perhaps TRBD1 (5 bases). The V gene lost 4 bases and the J gene lost 4 bases, with 10 bases spanning the gap. CDR3 length equals 12 residues. Germline CDR1 SQVTM, CDR2 ANQGSEA. CDR3 DNA sequence: TGCAGCGTTGGGGACTGGACCTATGGCTACACCTTC. Translation gives CSVGDWTYGYTF.

The table lists this clone with a count of one. J is TRBJ2-5 and V is TRBV28; D unclear. Trimming pared 5 bases from V and 4 bases from J, leaving 17 bases between. CDR1 MDHEN and CDR2 SYDVKM come from the germline V gene. CDR3 length: 15 residues. CDR3 in amino acids: CASSPLSLGLETQYF. DNA of the CDR3: TGTGCCAGCAGTCCCCTATCCCTGGGATTAGAGACCCAGTACTTC.

The rearrangement uses TRBV30 and TRBJ2-1; TRBD1 is a possible D gene (5 bases). The ends were cut back, 4 bases at V and 7 bases at J, with 11 bases in the middle. Germline CDR1 GTSNPN, CDR2 SVGIG (reference sequence). This CDR3 region has 12 residues. The DNA for the CDR3 is TGTGCCTGGATGGGCAGGGTAAATGAGCAGTTCTTC. As protein: CAWMGRVNEQFF.

V and J are TRBV4-2 and TRBJ2-7; 9 nucleotides agree with TRBD1. J gave up 2 bases and V 2 bases, and 4 bases lay outside the gene matches. The CDR3 spans 15 residues. The germline CDR1 and CDR2 sequences are LGHNA and YNFKEQ. The CDR3 sequence is CASSQTGTGTYEQYF. CDR3 DNA: TGTGCCAGCAGCCAAACCGGGACAGGGACCTACGAGCAGTACTTC.